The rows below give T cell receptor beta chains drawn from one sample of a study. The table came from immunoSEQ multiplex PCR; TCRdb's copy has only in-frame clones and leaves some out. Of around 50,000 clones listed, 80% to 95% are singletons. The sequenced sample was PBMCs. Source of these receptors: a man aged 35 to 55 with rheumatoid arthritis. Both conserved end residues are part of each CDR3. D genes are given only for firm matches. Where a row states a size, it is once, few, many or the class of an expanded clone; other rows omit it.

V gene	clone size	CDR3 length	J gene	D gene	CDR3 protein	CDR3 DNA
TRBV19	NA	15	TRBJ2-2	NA	CASSMGLVPPGELFF	TGTGCCAGTAGTATGGGGCTAGTACCCCCCGGGGAGCTGTTTTTT
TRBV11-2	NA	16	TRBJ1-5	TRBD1	CASSEGQGVTNQPQHF	TGTGCCAGCAGCGAGGGACAGGGAGTCACCAATCAGCCCCAGCATTTT
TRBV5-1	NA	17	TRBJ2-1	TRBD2	CASSSSGGQRAYNEQFF	TGCGCCAGCAGCTCCAGCGGGGGGCAACGAGCCTACAATGAGCAGTTCTTC
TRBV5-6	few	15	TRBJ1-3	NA	CASSLGGAAGNTIYF	TGTGCCAGCAGCTTAGGAGGGGCAGCAGGAAACACCATATATTTT
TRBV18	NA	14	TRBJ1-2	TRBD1	CASSPGTGSYGYTF	TGTGCCAGCTCACCCGGGACAGGGTCTTATGGCTACACCTTC
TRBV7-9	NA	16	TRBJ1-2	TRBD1	CASTTTGQGAIYGYTF	TGTGCCAGCACCACAACGGGACAGGGGGCGATTTATGGCTACACCTTC
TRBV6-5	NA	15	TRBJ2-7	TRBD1	CASSYRDRRAYEQYF	TGTGCCAGCAGTTACCGGGACAGGAGAGCCTACGAGCAGTACTTC
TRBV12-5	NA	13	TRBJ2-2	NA	CASGLGNTGELFF	TGTGCTAGTGGTTTGGGGAACACCGGGGAGCTGTTTTTT
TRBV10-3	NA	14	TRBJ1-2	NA	CAIRNRESDYGYTF	TGTGCCATCAGGAACAGGGAATCGGACTATGGCTACACCTTC
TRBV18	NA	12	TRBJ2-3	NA	CASSPFTDTQYF	TGTGCCAGCTCACCTTTCACAGATACGCAGTATTTT
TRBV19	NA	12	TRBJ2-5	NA	CASRGQIETQYF	TGTGCCAGTAGAGGACAGATAGAGACCCAGTACTTC
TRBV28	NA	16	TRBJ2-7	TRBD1	CASSLAGTGNGYEQYF	TGTGCCAGCAGTTTGGCCGGGACAGGGAATGGCTACGAGCAGTACTTC
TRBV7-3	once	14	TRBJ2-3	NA	CASSSLTGTDTQYF	TGTGCCAGCAGTTCATTGACAGGGACTGATACGCAGTATTTT
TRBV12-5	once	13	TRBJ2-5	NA	CASGDVARETQYF	TGTGCTAGTGGGGATGTAGCGAGAGAGACCCAGTACTTC
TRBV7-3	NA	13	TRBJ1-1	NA	CASSLTGSREAFF	TGTGCCAGCAGCTTAACGGGCTCTCGGGAAGCTTTCTTT
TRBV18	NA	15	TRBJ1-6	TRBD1	CASSPQGQAYSPLHF	TGTGCCAGCTCACCCCAGGGACAGGCGTATTCACCCCTCCACTTT
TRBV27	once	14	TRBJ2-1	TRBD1	CASSLGQGALEQFF	TGTGCCAGCAGCTTAGGACAGGGGGCTCTCGAGCAGTTCTTC
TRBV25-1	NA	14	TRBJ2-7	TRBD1	CASSVRQGTYEQYF	TGTGCCAGCAGTGTTAGACAGGGGACCTACGAGCAGTACTTC
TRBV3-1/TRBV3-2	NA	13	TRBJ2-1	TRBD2	CASSQGLAGAVFF	TGTGCCAGCAGCCAAGGACTAGCGGGAGCCGTGTTCTTC
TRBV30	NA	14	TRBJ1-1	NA	CAWSSGLQDTEAFF	TGTGCCTGGAGTTCGGGCCTTCAGGACACTGAAGCTTTCTTT
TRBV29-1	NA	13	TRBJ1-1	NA	CSVGGPTNTEAFF	TGCAGCGTTGGGGGACCTACAAACACTGAAGCTTTCTTT
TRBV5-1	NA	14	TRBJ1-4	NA	CASSFDGGEEKLFF	TGCGCCAGCAGCTTTGACGGGGGCGAGGAAAAACTGTTTTTT
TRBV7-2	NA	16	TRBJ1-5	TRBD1	CASSLTGTGGHQPQHF	TGTGCCAGCAGCTTGACCGGGACAGGGGGCCATCAGCCCCAGCATTTT
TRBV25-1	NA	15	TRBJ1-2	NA	CASSDPQGRDYGYTF	TGTGCCAGCAGTGACCCACAGGGAAGGGACTATGGCTACACCTTC
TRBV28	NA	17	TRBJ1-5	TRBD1	CASTLARGDPSNQPQHF	TGTGCCAGCACCCTCGCCAGGGGGGACCCTAGCAATCAGCCCCAGCATTTT
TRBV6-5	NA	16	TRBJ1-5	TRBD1	CASSYSRDRGNQPQHF	TGTGCCAGCAGTTACTCGAGAGACAGGGGAAATCAGCCCCAGCATTTT
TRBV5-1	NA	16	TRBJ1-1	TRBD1	CASSSPGQEGSGEAFF	TGCGCCAGCAGCTCCCCGGGACAGGAAGGTTCGGGAGAAGCTTTCTTT
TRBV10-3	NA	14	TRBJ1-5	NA	CAISESGGDQPQHF	TGTGCCATCAGTGAGTCGGGGGGTGATCAGCCCCAGCATTTT
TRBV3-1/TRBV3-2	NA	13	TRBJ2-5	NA	CASSQERGKTQYF	TGTGCCAGCAGCCAAGAACGAGGAAAGACCCAGTACTTC
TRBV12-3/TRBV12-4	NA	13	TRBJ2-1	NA	CASTWTQYNEQFF	TGTGCCAGCACCTGGACACAGTACAATGAGCAGTTCTTC
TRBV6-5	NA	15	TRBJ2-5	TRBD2	CASSYAGARRETQYF	TGTGCCAGCAGTTATGCGGGAGCCCGGAGAGAGACCCAGTACTTC
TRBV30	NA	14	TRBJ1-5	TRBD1	CAWSPGTEIQPQHF	TGTGCCTGGAGTCCAGGGACAGAAATTCAGCCCCAGCATTTT
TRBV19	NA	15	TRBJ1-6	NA	CASSIGTMYNSPLHF	TGTGCCAGTAGTATTGGGACGATGTATAATTCACCCCTCCACTTT
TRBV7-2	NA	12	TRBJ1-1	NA	CASSLGSTEAFF	TGTGCCAGCAGCTTAGGGAGCACTGAAGCTTTCTTT
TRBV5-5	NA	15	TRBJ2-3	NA	CASSLVPAYTDTQYF	TGTGCCAGCAGCTTGGTTCCAGCGTACACAGATACGCAGTATTTT
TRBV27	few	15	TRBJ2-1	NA	CASSPYASADNEQFF	TGTGCCAGTTCCCCCTACGCCTCCGCGGACAATGAGCAGTTCTTC
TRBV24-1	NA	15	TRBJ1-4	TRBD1	CATSESGQGNEKLFF	TGTGCCACCAGTGAGAGCGGACAGGGGAATGAAAAACTGTTTTTT
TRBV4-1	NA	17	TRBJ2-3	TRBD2	CASSQFGLAGVTDTQYF	TGCGCCAGCAGCCAATTTGGACTAGCGGGAGTGACAGATACGCAGTATTTT
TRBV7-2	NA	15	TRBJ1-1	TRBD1	CASSLAIGTAAEAFF	TGTGCCAGCAGCTTAGCGATTGGGACAGCGGCTGAAGCTTTCTTT
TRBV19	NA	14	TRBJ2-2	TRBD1	CASSPQGAIGELFF	TGTGCCAGTAGCCCTCAGGGGGCGATCGGGGAGCTGTTTTTT
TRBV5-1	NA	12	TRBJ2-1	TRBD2	CASSGEGNEQFF	TGCGCCAGCAGCGGGGAGGGGAATGAGCAGTTCTTC